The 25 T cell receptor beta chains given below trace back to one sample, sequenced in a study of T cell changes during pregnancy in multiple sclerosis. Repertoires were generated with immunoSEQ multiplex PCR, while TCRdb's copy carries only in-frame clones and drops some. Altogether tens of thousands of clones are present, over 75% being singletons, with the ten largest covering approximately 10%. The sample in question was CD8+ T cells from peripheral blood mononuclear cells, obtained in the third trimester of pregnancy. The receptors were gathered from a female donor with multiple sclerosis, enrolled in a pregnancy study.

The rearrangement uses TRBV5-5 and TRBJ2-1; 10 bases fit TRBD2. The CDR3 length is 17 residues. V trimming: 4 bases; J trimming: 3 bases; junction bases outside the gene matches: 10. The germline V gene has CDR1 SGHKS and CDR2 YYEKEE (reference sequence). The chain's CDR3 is CASSTNPGLANYNEQFF. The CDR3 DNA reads TGTGCCAGCAGCACAAATCCGGGACTAGCGAACTACAATGAGCAGTTCTTC.

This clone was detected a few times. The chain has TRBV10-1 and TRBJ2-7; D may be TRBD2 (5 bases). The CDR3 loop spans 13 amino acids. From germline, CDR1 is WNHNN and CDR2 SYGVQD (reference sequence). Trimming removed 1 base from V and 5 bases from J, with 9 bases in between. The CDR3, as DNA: TGCGCCAGCAGTGAGTTACTAGACAACGAGCAGTACTTC. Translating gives CASSELLDNEQYF.

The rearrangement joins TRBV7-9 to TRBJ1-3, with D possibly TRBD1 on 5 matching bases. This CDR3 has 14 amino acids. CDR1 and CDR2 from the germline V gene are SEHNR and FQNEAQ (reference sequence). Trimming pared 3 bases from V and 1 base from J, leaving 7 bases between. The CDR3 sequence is CASSLAGSGNTIYF. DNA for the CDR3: TGTGCCAGCAGCTTGGCAGGGTCTGGAAACACCATATATTTT.

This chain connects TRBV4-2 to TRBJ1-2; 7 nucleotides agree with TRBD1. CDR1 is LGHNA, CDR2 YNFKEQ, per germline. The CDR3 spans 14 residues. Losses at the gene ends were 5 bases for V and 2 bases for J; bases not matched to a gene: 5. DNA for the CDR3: TGTGCCAGCAGCACCAACAGGGGAAACTATGGCTACACCTTC. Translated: CASSTNRGNYGYTF.

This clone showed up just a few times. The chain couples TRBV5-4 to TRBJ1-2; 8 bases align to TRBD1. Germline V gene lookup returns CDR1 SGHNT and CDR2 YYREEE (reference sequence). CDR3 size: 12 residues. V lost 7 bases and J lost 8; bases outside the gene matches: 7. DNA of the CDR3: TGTGCCAGCGGGAGGACAGGGCTAGGCTACACCTTC. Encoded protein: CASGRTGLGYTF.

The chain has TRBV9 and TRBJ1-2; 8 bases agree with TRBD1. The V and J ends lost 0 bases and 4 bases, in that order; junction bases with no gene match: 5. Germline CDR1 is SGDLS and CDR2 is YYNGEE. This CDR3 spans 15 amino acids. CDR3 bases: TGTGCCAGCAGCGTAGAGGGGACAGGTTCCTATGGCTACACCTTC. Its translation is CASSVEGTGSYGYTF.

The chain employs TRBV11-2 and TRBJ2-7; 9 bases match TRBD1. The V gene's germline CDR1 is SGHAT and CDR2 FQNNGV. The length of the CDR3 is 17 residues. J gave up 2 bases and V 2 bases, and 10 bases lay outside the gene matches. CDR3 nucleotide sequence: TGTGCCAGCAGCTTATCACCGGGACAGGGCCCCACCTACGAGCAGTACTTC. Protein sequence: CASSLSPGQGPTYEQYF.

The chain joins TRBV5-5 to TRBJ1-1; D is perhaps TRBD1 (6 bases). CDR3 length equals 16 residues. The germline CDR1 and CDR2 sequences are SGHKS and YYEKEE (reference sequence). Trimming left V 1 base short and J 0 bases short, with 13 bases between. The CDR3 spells CASSLFGGGLNTEAFF. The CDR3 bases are TGTGCCAGCAGCTTGTTCGGGGGGGGCTTGAACACTGAAGCTTTCTTT.

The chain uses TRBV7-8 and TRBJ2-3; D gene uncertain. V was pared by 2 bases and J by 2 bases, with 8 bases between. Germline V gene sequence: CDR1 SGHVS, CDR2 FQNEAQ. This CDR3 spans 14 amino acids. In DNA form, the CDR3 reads TGTGCCAGCAGCTTAAGCCTCCTCACAGATACGCAGTATTTT. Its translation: CASSLSLLTDTQYF.

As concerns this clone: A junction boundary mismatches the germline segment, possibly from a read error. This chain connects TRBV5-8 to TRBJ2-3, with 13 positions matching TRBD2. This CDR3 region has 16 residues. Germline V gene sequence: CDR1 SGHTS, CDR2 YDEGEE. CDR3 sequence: CASSQMTSGGPPKGVF. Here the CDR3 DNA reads TGTGCCAGCAGCCAGATGACTAGCGGGGGGCCACCGAAGGGAGTATTT.

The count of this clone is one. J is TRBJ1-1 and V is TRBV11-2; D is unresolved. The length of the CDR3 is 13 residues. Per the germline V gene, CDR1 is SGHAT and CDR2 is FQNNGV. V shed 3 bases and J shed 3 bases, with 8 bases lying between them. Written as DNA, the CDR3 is TGTGCCAGCAGCTTGTCGGTACACACTGAAGCTTTCTTT. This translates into CASSLSVHTEAFF.

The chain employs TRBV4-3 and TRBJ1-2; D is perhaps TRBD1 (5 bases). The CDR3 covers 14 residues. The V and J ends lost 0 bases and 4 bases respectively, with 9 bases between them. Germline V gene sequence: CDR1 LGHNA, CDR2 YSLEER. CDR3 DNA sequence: TGCGCCAGCAGCCAAGATGGAGGGGCCTATGGCTACACCTTC. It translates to CASSQDGGAYGYTF.

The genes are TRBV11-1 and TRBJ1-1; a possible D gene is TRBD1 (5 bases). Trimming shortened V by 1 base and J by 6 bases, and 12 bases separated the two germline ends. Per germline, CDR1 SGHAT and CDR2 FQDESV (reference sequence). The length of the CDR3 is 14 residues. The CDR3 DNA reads TGTGCCAGCAGCTTAGTCCTGACGGGGGCTGAAGCTTTCTTT. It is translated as CASSLVLTGAEAFF.

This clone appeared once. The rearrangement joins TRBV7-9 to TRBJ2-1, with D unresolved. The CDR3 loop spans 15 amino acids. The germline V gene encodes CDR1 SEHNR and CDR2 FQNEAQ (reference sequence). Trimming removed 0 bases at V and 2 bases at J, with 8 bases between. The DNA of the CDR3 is TGTGCCAGCAGCTTAGCGGTGGGCCCCTACAATGAGCAGTTCTTC. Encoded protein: CASSLAVGPYNEQFF.

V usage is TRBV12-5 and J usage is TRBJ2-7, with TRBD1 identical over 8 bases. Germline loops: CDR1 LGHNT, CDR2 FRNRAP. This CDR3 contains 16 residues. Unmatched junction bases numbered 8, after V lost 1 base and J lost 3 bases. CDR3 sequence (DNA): TGTGCTAGTGGTTTGGGGAACAGGACAGGGCACTACGAGCAGTACTTC. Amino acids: CASGLGNRTGHYEQYF.

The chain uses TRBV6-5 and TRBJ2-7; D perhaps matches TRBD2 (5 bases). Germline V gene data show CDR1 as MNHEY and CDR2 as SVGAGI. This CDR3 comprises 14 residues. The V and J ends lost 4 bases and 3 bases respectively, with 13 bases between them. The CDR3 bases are TGTGCCAGCAGTTTGAGGGCAGTAAGCTACGAGCAGTACTTC. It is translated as CASSLRAVSYEQYF.

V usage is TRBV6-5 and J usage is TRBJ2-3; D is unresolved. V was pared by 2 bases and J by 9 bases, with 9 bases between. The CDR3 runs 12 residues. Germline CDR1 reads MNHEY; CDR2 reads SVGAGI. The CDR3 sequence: CASSYRAGTQYF. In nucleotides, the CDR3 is TGTGCCAGCAGTTACCGCGCAGGCACGCAGTATTTT.

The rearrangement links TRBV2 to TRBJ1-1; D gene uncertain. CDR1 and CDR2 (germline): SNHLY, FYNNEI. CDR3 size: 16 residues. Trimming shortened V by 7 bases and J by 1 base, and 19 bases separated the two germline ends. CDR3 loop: CASKSGFVRENTEAFF. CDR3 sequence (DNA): TGTGCCAGCAAGTCCGGATTCGTGAGGGAGAACACTGAAGCTTTCTTT.

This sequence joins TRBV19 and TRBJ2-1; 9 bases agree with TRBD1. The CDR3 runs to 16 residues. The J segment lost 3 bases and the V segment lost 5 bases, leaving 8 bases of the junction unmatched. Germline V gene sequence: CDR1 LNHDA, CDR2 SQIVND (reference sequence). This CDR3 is CASSSFMTGGYNEQFF. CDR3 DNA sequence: TGTGCCAGTAGTTCTTTTATGACAGGGGGCTACAATGAGCAGTTCTTC.

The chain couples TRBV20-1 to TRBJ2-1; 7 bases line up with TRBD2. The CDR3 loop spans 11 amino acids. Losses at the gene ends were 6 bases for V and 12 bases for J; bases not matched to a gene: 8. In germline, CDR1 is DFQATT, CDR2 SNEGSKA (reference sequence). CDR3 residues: CSASGTTMQFF. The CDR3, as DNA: TGCAGTGCCTCCGGGACTACTATGCAGTTCTTC.

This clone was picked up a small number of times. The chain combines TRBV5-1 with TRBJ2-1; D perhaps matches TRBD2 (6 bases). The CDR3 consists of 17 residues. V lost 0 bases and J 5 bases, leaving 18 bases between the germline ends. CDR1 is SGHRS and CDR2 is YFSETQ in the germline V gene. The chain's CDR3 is CASSLEVAGLDNNEQFF. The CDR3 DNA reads TGCGCCAGCAGCTTGGAGGTCGCGGGACTGGATAACAATGAGCAGTTCTTC. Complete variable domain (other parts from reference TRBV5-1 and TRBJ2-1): KAGVTQTPRYLIKTRGQQVTLSCSPISGHRSVSWYQQTPGQGLQFLFEYFSETQRNKGNFPGRFSGRQFSNSRSEMNVSTLELGDSALYLCASSLEVAGLDNNEQFFGPGTRLTVL.

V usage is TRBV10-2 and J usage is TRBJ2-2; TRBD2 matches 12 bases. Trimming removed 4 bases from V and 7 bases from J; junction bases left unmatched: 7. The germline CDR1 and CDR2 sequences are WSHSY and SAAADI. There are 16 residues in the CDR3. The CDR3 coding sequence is TGCGCCAGCAGTGCGCTAGCGGGAGGGCCAGTCGGGGAGCTGTTTTTT. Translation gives CASSALAGGPVGELFF.

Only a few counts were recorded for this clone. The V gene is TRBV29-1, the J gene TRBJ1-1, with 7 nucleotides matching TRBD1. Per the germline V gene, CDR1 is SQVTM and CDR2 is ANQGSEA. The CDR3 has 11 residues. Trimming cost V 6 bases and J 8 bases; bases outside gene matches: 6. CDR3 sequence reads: CSVDRDREAFF. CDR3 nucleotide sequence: TGCAGCGTGGACCGGGACAGAGAAGCTTTCTTT.

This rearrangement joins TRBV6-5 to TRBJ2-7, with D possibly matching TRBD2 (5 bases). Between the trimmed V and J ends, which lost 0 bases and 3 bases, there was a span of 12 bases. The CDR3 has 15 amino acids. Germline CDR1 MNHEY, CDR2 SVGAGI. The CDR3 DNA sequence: TGTGCCAGCAGTTACTCGACCGGGATAGTCTACGAGCAGTACTTC. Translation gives CASSYSTGIVYEQYF.

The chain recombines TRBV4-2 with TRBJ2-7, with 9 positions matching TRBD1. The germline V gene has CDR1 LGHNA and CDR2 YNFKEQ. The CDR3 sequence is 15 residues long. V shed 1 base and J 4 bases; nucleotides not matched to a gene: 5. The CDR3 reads CASSQGGQGKYEQYF. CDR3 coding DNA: TGTGCCAGCAGCCAAGGTGGACAGGGGAAATACGAGCAGTACTTC.